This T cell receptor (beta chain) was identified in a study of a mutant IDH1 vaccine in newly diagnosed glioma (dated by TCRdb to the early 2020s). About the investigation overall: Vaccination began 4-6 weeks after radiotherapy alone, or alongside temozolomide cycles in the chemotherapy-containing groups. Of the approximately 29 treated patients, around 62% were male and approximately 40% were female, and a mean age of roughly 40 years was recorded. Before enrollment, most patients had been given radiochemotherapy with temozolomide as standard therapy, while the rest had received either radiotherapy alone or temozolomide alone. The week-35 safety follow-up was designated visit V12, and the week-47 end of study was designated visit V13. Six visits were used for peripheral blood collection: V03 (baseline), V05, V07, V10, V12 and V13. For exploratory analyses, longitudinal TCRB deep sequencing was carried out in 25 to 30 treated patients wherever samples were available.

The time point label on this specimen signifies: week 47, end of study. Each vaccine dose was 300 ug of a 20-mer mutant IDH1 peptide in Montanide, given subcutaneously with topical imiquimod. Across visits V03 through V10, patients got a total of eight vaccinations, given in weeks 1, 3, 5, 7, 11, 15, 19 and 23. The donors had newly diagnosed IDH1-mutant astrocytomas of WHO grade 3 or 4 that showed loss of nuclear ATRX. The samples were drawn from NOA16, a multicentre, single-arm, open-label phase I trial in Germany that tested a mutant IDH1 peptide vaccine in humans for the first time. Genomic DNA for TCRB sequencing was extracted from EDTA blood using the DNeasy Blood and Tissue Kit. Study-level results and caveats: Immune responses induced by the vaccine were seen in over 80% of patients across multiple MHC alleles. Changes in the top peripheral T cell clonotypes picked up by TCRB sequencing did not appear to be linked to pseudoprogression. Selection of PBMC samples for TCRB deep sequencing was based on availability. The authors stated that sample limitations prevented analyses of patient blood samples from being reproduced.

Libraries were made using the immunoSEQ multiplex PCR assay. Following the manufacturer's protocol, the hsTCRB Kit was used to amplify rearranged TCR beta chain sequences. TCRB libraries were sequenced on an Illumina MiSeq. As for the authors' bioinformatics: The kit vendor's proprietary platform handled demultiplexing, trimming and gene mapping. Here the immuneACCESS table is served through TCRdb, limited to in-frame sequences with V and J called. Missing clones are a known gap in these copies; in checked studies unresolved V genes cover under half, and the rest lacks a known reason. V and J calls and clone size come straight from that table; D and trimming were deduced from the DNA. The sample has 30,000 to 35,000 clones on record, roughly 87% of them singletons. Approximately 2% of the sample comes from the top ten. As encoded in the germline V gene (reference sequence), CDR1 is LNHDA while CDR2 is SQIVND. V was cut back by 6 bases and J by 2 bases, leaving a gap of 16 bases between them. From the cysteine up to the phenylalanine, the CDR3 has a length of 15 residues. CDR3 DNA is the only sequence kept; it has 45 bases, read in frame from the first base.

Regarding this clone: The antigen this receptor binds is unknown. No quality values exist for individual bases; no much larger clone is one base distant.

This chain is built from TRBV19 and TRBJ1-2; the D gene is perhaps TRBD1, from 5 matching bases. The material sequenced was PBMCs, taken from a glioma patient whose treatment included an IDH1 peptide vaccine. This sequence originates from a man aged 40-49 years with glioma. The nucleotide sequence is TGTGCCAGTAGCACCCGGGACGCCGGAAACTATGGCTACACCTTC. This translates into CASSTRDAGNYGYTF.